This T cell receptor beta chain was identified in a study of shared clonotypes between healthy human individuals. Study-wide points: In general, naive subsets displayed greater estimated richness than memory subsets did.

Sequenced by immunoSEQ multiplex PCR; TCRdb stores in-frame clones only, minus some. Of some 2.1 million clones listed, roughly 94% were seen once; the top ten hold 0.13%. Per germline, CDR1 SGHRS and CDR2 YFSETQ. CDR3 length: 16 residues. J lost 5 bases, V lost 3 bases, and 7 bases had no gene match. As for this clone: Its target is unknown.

The source of this sequence is a man younger than 35 in good health. Input material: naive CD4+ T cells sorted from blood. Subset meaning: CD45RA+ positively selected. This chain uses TRBV5-1 with TRBJ2-2, with 10 positions matching TRBD1. The CDR3 DNA follows: TGCGCCAGCAGCTCCGACAGGGGGCAGGTTACCGGGGAGCTGTTTTTT. Translating gives CASSSDRGQVTGELFF.